This T cell receptor (beta chain) was identified during a study of blood T cell repertoires in COVID-19. Study in general: Sources were T cells, B-cell-depleted T cells, or PBMCs; the material itself was cDNA or gDNA.

The germline gives CDR1 SGHTA, CDR2 FQGNSA. After removal of 5 bases from V and 6 bases from J, the junction contained 7 bases not matched to a gene. The CDR3 totals 16 residues. Profiling relied on immunoSEQ multiplex PCR, and the TCRdb table lists in-frame clones only, not all of them. This repertoire shows about 180,000 clones, roughly nine tenths found once; its top ten account for 1.5% to 2%. Sequencing was carried out using peripheral blood. The sequence was collected from a man aged 18 to 30 who had recovered from COVID-19. The genes are TRBV7-2 and TRBJ2-2, with 12 positions matching TRBD2. CDR3 nucleotides: TGTGCCAGCAGCAACGGACTAGCGGGAAGGTCCGGGGAGCTGTTTTTT. This codes for CASSNGLAGRSGELFF.